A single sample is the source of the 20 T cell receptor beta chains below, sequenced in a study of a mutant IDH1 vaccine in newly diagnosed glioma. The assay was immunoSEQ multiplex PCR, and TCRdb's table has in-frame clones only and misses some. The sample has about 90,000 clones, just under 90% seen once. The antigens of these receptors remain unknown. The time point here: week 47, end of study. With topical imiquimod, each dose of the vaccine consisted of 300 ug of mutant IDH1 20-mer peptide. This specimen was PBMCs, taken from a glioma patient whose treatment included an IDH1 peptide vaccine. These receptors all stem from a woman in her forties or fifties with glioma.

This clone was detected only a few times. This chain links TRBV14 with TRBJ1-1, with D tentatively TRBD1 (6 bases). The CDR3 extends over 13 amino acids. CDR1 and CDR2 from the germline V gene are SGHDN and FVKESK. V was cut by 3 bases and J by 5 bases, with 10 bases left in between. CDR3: CASSQTGKTEAFF. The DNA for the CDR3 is TGTGCCAGCAGCCAGACAGGCAAAACTGAAGCTTTCTTT.

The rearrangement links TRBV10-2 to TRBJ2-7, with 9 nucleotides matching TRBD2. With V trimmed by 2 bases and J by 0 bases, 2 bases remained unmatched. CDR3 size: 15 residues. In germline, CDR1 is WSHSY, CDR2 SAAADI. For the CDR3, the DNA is TGCGCCAGCAGTGAGATTAGCGGGAGCTCCTACGAGCAGTACTTC. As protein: CASSEISGSSYEQYF.

This CDR3 reads CASSPDREPGYTF. DNA of the CDR3: TGTGCCAGCAGCCCTGACAGGGAGCCTGGCTACACCTTC. The J gene is TRBJ1-2, the V gene TRBV5-6, with 7 bases aligning to TRBD1. The trim removed 4 bases at V and 7 bases at J, leaving 7 bases unmatched. Germline assignment: CDR1 SGHDT and CDR2 YYEEEE. The CDR3 runs 13 residues.

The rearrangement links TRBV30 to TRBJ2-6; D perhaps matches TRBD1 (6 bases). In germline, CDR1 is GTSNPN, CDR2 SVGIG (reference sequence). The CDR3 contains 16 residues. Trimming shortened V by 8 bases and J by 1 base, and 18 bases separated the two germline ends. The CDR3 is CARRLDSGSGANVLTF. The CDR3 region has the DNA TGTGCCCGACGTTTGGACAGTGGGTCTGGGGCCAACGTCCTGACTTTC.

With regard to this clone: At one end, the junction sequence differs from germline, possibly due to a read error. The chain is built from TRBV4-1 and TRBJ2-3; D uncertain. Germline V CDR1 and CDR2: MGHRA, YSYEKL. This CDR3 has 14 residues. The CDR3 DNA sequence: TGCGCCAGCAGCCAAGGACCCGGTACCTCAGACCCAACTTTT. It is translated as CASSQGPGTSDPTF.

The CDR3 sequence is CAWSSRGGRGETQYF. CDR3 nucleotide sequence: TGTGCCTGGAGCTCCAGGGGGGGTAGGGGAGAGACCCAGTACTTC. The chain joins TRBV30 to TRBJ2-5; either TRBD1 or TRBD2 may fit D (7 bases each). V dropped 3 bases and J dropped 4 bases, with 18 bases sitting between them. The V gene's germline CDR1 is GTSNPN and CDR2 SVGIG (reference sequence). This CDR3 region has 15 residues.

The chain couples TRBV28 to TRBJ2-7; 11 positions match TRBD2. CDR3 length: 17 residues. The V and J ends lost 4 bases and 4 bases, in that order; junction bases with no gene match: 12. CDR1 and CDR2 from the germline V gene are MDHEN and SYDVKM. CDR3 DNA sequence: TGTGCCAGCAGTTCAACTAGCGGGAGTGGGTTATGGTACGAGCAGTACTTC. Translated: CASSSTSGSGLWYEQYF.

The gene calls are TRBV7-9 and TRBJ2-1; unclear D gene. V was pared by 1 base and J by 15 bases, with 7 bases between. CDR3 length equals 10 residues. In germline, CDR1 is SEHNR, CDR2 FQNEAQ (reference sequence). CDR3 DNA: TGTGCCAGCAGCTTAGAAAGTCTGTTCTTC. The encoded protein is CASSLESLFF.

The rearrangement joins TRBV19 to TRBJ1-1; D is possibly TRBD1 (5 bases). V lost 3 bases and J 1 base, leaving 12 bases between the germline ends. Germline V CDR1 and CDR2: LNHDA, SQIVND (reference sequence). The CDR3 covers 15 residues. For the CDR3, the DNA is TGTGCCAGTAGTATTTCAAGTGGGGGGAACACTGAAGCTTTCTTT. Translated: CASSISSGGNTEAFF.

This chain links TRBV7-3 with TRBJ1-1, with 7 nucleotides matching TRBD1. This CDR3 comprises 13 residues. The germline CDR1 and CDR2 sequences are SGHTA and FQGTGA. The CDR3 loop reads CAEQGQINTEAFF. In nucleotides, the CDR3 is TGTGCGGAACAGGGACAGATAAACACTGAAGCTTTCTTT. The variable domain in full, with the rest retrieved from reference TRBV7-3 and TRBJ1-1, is GAGVSQTPSNKVTEKGKYVELRCDPISGHTALYWYRQSLGQGPEFLIYFQGTGAADDSGLPNDRFFAVRPEGSVSTLKIQRTERGDSAVYLCAEQGQINTEAFFGQGTRLTVV.

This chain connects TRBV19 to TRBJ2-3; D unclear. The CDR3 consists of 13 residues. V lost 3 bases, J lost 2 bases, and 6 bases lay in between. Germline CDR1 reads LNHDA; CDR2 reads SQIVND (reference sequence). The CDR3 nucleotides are TGTGCCAGTAGTATTATAGACACAGATACGCAGTATTTT. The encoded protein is CASSIIDTDTQYF.

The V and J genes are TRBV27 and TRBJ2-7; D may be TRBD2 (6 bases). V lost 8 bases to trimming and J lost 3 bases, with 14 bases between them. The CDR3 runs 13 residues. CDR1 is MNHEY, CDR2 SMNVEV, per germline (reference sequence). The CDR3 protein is CASSVGRIYEQYF. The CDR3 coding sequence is TGTGCCAGCTCGGTTGGGAGGATCTACGAGCAGTACTTC.

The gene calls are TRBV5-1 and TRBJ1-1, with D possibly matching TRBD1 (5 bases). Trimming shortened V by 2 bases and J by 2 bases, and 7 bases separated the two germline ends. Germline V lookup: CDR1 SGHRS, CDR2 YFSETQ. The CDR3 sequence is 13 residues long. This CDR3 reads CASSLQDNTEAFF. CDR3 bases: TGCGCCAGCAGCTTACAGGACAACACTGAAGCTTTCTTT.

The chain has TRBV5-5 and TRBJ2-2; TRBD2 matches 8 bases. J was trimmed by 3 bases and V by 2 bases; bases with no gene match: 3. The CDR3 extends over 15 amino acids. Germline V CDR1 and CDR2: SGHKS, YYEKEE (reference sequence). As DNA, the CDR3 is TGTGCCAGCAGCTTAAGCGGGAGATACACCGGGGAGCTGTTTTTT. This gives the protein CASSLSGRYTGELFF. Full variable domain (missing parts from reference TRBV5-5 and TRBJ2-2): DAGVTQSPTHLIKTRGQQVTLRCSPISGHKSVSWYQQVLGQGPQFIFQYYEKEERGRGNFPDRFSARQFPNYSSELNVNALLLGDSALYLCASSLSGRYTGELFFGEGSRLTVL.

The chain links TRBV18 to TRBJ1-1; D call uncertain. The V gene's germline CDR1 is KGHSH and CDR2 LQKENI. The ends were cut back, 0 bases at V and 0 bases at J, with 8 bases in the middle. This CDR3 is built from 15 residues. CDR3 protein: CASSPPGRMNTEAFF. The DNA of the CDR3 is TGTGCCAGCTCACCACCCGGACGGATGAACACTGAAGCTTTCTTT.

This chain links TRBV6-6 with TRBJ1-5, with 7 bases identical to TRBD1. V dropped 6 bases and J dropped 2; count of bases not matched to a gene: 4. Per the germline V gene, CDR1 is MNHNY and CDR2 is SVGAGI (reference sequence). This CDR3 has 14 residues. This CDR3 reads CASSQGQGNQPQHF. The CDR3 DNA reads TGTGCCAGCAGCCAAGGACAGGGCAATCAGCCCCAGCATTTT.

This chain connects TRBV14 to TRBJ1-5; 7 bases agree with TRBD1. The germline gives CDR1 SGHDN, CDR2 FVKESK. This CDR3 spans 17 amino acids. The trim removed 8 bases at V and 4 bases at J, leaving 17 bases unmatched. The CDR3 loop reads CASPIKRTGGKNQPQHF. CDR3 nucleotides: TGTGCCAGCCCTATTAAAAGGACAGGAGGTAAGAATCAGCCCCAGCATTTT. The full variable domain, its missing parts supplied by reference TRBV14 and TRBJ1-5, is EAGVTQFPSHSVIEKGQTVTLRCDPISGHDNLYWYRRVMGKEIKFLLHFVKESKQDESGMPNNRFLAERTGGTYSTLKVQPAELEDSGVYFCASPIKRTGGKNQPQHFGDGTRLSIL.

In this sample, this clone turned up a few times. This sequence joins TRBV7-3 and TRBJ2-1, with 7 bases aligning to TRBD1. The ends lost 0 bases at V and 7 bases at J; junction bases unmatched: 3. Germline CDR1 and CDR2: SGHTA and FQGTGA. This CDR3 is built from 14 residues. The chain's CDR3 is CASSLTLQGNEQFF. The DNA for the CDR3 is TGTGCCAGCAGCTTAACGTTACAGGGGAATGAGCAGTTCTTC. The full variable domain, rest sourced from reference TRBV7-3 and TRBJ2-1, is GAGVSQTPSNKVTEKGKYVELRCDPISGHTALYWYRQSLGQGPEFLIYFQGTGAADDSGLPNDRFFAVRPEGSVSTLKIQRTERGDSAVYLCASSLTLQGNEQFFGPGTRLTVL.

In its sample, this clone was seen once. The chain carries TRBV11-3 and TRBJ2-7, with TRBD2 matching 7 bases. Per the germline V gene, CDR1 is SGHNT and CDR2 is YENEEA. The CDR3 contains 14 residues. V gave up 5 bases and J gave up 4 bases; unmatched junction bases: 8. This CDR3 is CASSPGLAAYEQYF. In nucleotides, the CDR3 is TGTGCCAGCAGCCCGGGGCTAGCGGCATACGAGCAGTACTTC.

CDR3 nucleotides: TGTGCCAGTAGTATATCTTACAGGGGATCGCAGTACTTC. Protein: CASSISYRGSQYF. The rearrangement joins TRBV19 to TRBJ2-7, with 7 bases fitting TRBD1. The CDR3 has 13 residues. CDR1 and CDR2 from the germline V gene are LNHDA and SQIVND (reference sequence). J gave up 9 bases and V 2 bases, and 7 bases lay outside the gene matches.